This TCR beta chain derives from a study of immune cell composition in non-small cell lung cancer. This CDR3 has 15 residues. CDR1 and CDR2 from the germline V gene are MNHEY and SMNVEV (reference sequence). V shed 6 bases, J shed 2 bases, and the junction held 5 bases outside the gene matches. The method was immunoSEQ multiplex PCR; TCRdb's version includes in-frame clones alone and lacks a portion of them. The data show about 3,100 clones, around 86% seen once. V is TRBV27 and J is TRBJ2-1, with 9 bases lining up with TRBD2. The sequence derives from a human donor with non-small cell lung cancer. Sequencing used lung tumor tissue. CDR3 protein: CASRLSSGTYNEQFF. The DNA of the CDR3 is TGTGCCAGCAGACTGTCTAGCGGGACCTACAATGAGCAGTTCTTC.